The T cell receptor beta chain under discussion was sequenced for a study of shared clonotypes between healthy human individuals. The CDR3 covers 14 residues. V was cut by 4 bases and J by 5 bases, with 15 bases left in between. Germline CDR1 SGHNT, CDR2 YYREEE (reference sequence). The repertoire was sequenced with immunoSEQ multiplex PCR; TCRdb's copy has only in-frame clones and lacks some. This table holds approximately 2.5 million clones, roughly 93% found once. The rearrangement joins TRBV5-4 to TRBJ2-5, with a possible D match to TRBD2 (6 bases). Sequencing was carried out using naive CD4+ T cells from PBMCs. Subset defined: CD45RA+ positively selected. The TCR comes from a man younger than 30 in good health. Some clones in this sample may be carry-over from other donors' samples. In DNA, the CDR3 is TGTGCCAGCAGCACCGGTAGGAGGGAGGAGACCCAGTACTTC. Translated, it gives CASSTGRREETQYF.